This T cell receptor (beta chain) was sequenced for a study of T cell responses to AZD1222 COVID-19 vaccine. Produced via immunoSEQ multiplex PCR; TCRdb's table is partial and in-frame only. The sample has 85,000 to 90,000 clones, about 91% seen once. This clone was seen only once. Its matching antigen is unknown. V was pared by 3 bases and J by 5 bases, with 18 bases between. CDR3 length: 16 residues. CDR1 and CDR2 from the germline V gene are LNHDA and SQIVND (reference sequence). General study points: Females made up more of the donors, who were largely white British, and clonal diversity may have come out too low.

The rearrangement joins TRBV19 to TRBJ2-3; unclear D gene. The specimen was peripheral blood, collected on day 0 of MenACWY control vaccination. The sequence derives from an adult in good health. The CDR3 DNA sequence: TGTGCCAGTAGTATTAACTGGCAATCCCTCGGAGATACGCAGTATTTT. It encodes CASSINWQSLGDTQYF.